This TCR beta chain was captured in a study of PD-1 blockade in classical Hodgkin lymphoma. Study-wide points: The origin of the repertoire differences remains undefined, with disease activity or prior therapy as possible causes.

Concerning this clone itself: Its antigen is still unknown.

Clones were sequenced by immunoSEQ multiplex PCR, and TCRdb holds only the in-frame ones, with some missing. The profile shows more than 15,000 clones, over 80% of them singletons. This CDR3 comprises 14 residues. Germline values: CDR1 MNHEY, CDR2 SMNVEV (reference sequence). V lost 6 bases and J lost 7; bases outside the gene matches: 9. Time point meaning: newly diagnosed, previously untreated cHL patient sample. Isolation of CD4+ T cells from thawed PBMCs was performed by magnetic negative selection. What served as comparison were PBMCs in newly diagnosed, untreated classical Hodgkin lymphoma. The chain is built from TRBV27 and TRBJ1-2; 9 bases align to TRBD1. The sequencing input was CD4+ T cells from blood. This clonotype was sampled from a human donor with classical Hodgkin lymphoma. CDR3 DNA: TGTGCCAGCAGGATACAGGGGGCCAAAGGTGGCTACACCTTC. It translates to CASRIQGAKGGYTF.